This T cell receptor beta chain was recorded in a study of PD-L1 blockade in urothelial cancer. On the study more broadly: Analysis of blood occurred 3 weeks (second dose) and 6 weeks after treatment start. Typically, measured as a median, blood samples had 140,000 or so T cells.

Regarding time point: peripheral blood 6 weeks after treatment start. Samples spanned pretreatment and treatment, with 1 to 8 time points per patient. In this sample, this clone turned up a few times. In each PCR, synthetic TCR analog templates were spiked in. Data came from immunoSEQ multiplex PCR; TCRdb stores just in-frame clones and leaves some out. The top ten hold around 1.7% of the sample, which has around 110,000 clones, about 89% seen once. The CDR3 covers 15 residues. Trimming took 5 bases from V and 0 from J; bases not matched to a gene: 3. CDR1 SGHRS and CDR2 YFSETQ come from the germline V gene.

The chain links TRBV5-1 to TRBJ1-3, with 9 bases lining up with TRBD1. Sequenced material: PBMCs, taken around atezolizumab (anti-PD-L1) treatment. This clonotype was sampled from a man aged 60-69 years with urothelial cancer. The CDR3 sequence is CASRLQGASGNTIYF. CDR3 DNA sequence: TGCGCCAGCAGATTACAGGGGGCCTCTGGAAACACCATATATTTT.